The present entry profiles one T cell receptor beta chain with its context. Its antigen is as yet unknown. These data are taken from a study of cytomegalovirus exposure and HLA in healthy donors. This CDR3 comprises 15 residues. The V segment lost 4 bases and the J segment 7 bases; nucleotides outside the gene matches: 7. Germline CDR1 is SGDLS and CDR2 is YYNGEE. The PCR ran on 60 Vbeta and 13 Jbeta primers. TCRdb's table, derived via immunoSEQ multiplex PCR, lists solely in-frame clones and lacks some. The sample includes 35,000 to 45,000 clones. General study points: A classifier reportedly called cytomegalovirus status with high sensitivity and specificity. The authors enumerated roughly 180 TCR beta chains as linked to cytomegalovirus.

Sequenced input: PBMCs. The rearrangement links TRBV9 to TRBJ2-1; the match to TRBD2 covers 11 bases. This TCR derives from a male donor in good health and CMV-seronegative. The CDR3, as DNA: TGTGCCAGCAGCCCATTTAGCGGGGGGGCGAATGAGCAGTTCTTC. Protein sequence: CASSPFSGGANEQFF.